This T cell receptor (beta chain) was profiled in a study of PD-1 blockade in classical Hodgkin lymphoma. All patients experienced relapse after autologous stem cell transplantation, and brentuximab vedotin exposure was variable. The CDR3 has 16 residues. The V and J ends lost 6 bases and 6 bases, in that order; junction bases with no gene match: 16. The germline V gene encodes CDR1 SGHAT and CDR2 FQNNGV. Libraries were prepared by immunoSEQ multiplex PCR; TCRdb keeps only in-frame clonotypes and omits some of them. Of approximately 7,400 clones in the sample, 70% to 80% were seen once. This clonotype was obtained from a human donor with classical Hodgkin lymphoma. The rearrangement uses TRBV11-2 and TRBJ2-5; 7 nucleotides align to TRBD1. The sequences come from peripheral blood mononuclear cells (PBMCs), collected at baseline. The CDR3 protein is CASSPIRGPMWKTQYF. The CDR3 DNA follows: TGTGCCAGCAGTCCTATAAGGGGGCCTATGTGGAAGACCCAGTACTTC. Supplemented by reference TRBV11-2 and TRBJ2-5, the full variable domain reads EAGVAQSPRYKIIEKRQSVAFWCNPISGHATLYWYQQILGQGPKLLIQFQNNGVVDDSQLPKDRFSAERLKGVDSTLKIQPAKLEDSAVYLCASSPIRGPMWKTQYFGPGTRLLVL.